The present T cell receptor beta chain was sequenced within a study of immune heterogeneity within non-small cell lung tumors. Notes on the study in general: Comparison across individual patients showed largely distinct high-frequency T-cell receptor beta clonotypes. Dominant CDR3 beta clonotypes repeated across a patient's tumor loci, while different loci held unique high-frequency clones.

Worth noting for this clonotype: Its cognate antigen is unknown. A much larger clone sits a single nucleotide away, making a read error possible.

Bulk tumor genomic DNA, 600 ng per sample, was used as template. During surgery, each primary tumor gave multiple biopsies spaced as far apart as possible. Patients with untreated, newly diagnosed non-small cell lung cancer underwent curative surgery. This CDR3 is 11 amino acids long. With 8 bases removed from V and 6 bases from J, the gap between germline ends came to 10 bases. Germline CDR1 and CDR2: DFQATT and SNEGSKA (reference sequence). Multiplex PCR (32 V and 13 J primers) was used to amplify the TCR beta CDR3. TCRdb re-derived calls from the multiplex PCR reads in MiXCR, one entry per CDR3 protein. The data hold roughly 13,000 distinct CDR3 sequences, with around a quarter observed a single time.

The chain links TRBV20-1 to TRBJ1-4, with D perhaps matching TRBD1 (5 bases). The sample consisted of lung tumor tissue. The clonotype was recovered from a man in his forties or fifties with non-small cell lung cancer. The CDR3 region has the DNA TGCAGTTCTGGGACGGATGAAAAACTGTTTTTT. This codes for CSSGTDEKLFF.